These 2 T cell receptor beta chains were all obtained from the same sample, sequenced in a study of blood T cell repertoires in COVID-19. Clones were read by immunoSEQ multiplex PCR, and TCRdb kept only the in-frame ones, dropping some. The sample lists 30,000 to 45,000 clones, around 80% occurring once. Sequences were obtained from peripheral blood. These receptors all come from a man aged 60-69 years with acute or convalescent COVID-19.

CDR3: CARSPRGRQREYYNEQFF. CDR3 DNA: TGTGCCAGAAGCCCCAGAGGGCGTCAGCGGGAGTACTACAATGAGCAGTTCTTC. This chain links TRBV5-3 with TRBJ2-1; 8 bases match TRBD2. TRBV5-3 is filed as an ORF, its function uncertain. Trimming at V came to 4 bases and at J to 3 bases, leaving 15 bases not matched to a gene. This CDR3 spans 18 amino acids.

V is TRBV7-9 and J is TRBJ2-7; the match to TRBD2 covers 10 bases. The CDR3 extends over 14 amino acids. The ends lost 7 bases at V and 3 bases at J; junction bases unmatched: 6. In germline, CDR1 is SEHNR, CDR2 FQNEAQ (reference sequence). The DNA of the CDR3 is TGTGCCAGCACCCAACTAGCGGGGAACTACGAGCAGTACTTC. Amino acid sequence: CASTQLAGNYEQYF.